These 5 T cell receptor beta chains share one sample of origin, sequenced in a study of prognosis after radiotherapy for stage I lung cancer. Genomic DNA yielded TCR beta CDR3, amplified by two-round multiplex PCR. Primers specific to each TRBV and TRBJ gene were used in first-round PCR. TCRdb used MiXCR to reprocess the multiplex PCR reads, holding one entry per CDR3 protein. The sample has 25,000 to 35,000 distinct CDR3 sequences; about 45% are singletons. Source: PBMCs, taken before or after stereotactic body radiation therapy (not recorded which). These receptors were obtained from a donor over 45 with non-small cell lung cancer.

About this clonotype itself: One end of the junction is discordant with germline, which a read error may explain. This chain links TRBV4-2 with TRBJ2-3; D not certain. Germline V lookup: CDR1 LGHNA, CDR2 YNFKEQ. The CDR3 spans 15 residues. The CDR3 DNA follows: TGTACCAGCAGCCAAGATGGCAGGTACACAGATACTCAGTATTTT. Its translation: CTSSQDGRYTDTQYF.

This clonotype occurred once. A single base is all that separates this from a far larger clone, so a read error is likely. This chain uses TRBV6-5 with TRBJ1-1; no clear D. This CDR3 is built from 16 residues. The ends were cut back, 7 bases at V and 1 base at J, with 19 bases in the middle. Germline loops: CDR1 MNHEY, CDR2 SVGAGI. CDR3: CASTTRTGEKNTEAFF. CDR3 coding DNA: TGTGCCAGCACCACCCGAACGGGCGAAAAGAACACTGAAGCTTTCTTT.

This clonotype has more than one count but fewer than ten. Only one base separates this from a far larger clonotype, so it likely reflects a read error. The genes are TRBV6-1 and TRBJ2-1; 7 bases are a match to TRBD2. In germline, CDR1 is MNHNS, CDR2 SASEGT. The V gene end was trimmed by 5 bases and the J gene end by 9 bases; junction bases not matched to a gene: 13. This CDR3 has 15 amino acids. The CDR3 DNA sequence: TGTGCCAGCAGTCCACGGGGACTATCGGGGGGTGAGCAGTTCTTC. It specifies CASSPRGLSGGEQFF.

V is TRBV28 and J is TRBJ1-2; D might be TRBD1 (6 bases). Per the germline V gene, CDR1 is MDHEN and CDR2 is SYDVKM. The V and J ends lost 10 bases and 4 bases respectively, with 13 bases between them. The CDR3 length is 12 residues. CDR3 amino acids: CATRDIFYGYTF. CDR3 DNA: TGTGCCACCAGGGACATCTTCTATGGCTACACCTTC.

The chain uses TRBV2 and TRBJ2-3; D is ambiguous. Germline-derived CDR1 and CDR2 are SNHLY and FYNNEI. The CDR3 has 15 residues. The V and J ends lost 10 bases and 0 bases respectively, with 17 bases between them. CDR3 DNA sequence: TGTGCCATCCCTCCCCACACGGAGAGCACAGATACGCAGTATTTT. Protein product: CAIPPHTESTDTQYF.